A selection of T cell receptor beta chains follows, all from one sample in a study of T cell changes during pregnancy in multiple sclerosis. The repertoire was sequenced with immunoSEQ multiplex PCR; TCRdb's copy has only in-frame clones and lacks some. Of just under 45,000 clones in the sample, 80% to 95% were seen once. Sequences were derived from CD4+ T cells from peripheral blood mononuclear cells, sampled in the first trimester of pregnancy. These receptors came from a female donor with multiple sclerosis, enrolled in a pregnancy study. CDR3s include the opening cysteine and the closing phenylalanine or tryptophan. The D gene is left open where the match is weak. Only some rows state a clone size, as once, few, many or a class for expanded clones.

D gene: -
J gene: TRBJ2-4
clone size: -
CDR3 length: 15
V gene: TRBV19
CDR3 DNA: TGTGCCAGTAGTGACCTGGGGAGCGGACAAAACATTCAGTACTTC
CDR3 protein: CASSDLGSGQNIQYF

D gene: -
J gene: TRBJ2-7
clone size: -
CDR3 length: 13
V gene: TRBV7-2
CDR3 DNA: TGTGCCAGCAGCACAACGCCGGGTTACGAGCAGTACTTC
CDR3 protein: CASSTTPGYEQYF

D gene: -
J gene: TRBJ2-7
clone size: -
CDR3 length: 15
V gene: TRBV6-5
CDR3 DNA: TGTGCCAGCAGTTACTCGGAGGGGAAAAGCTACGAGCAGTACTTC
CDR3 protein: CASSYSEGKSYEQYF

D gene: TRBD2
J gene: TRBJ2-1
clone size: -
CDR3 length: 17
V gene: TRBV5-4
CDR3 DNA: TGTGCCAGCAGCTTGGCTGGACTAGCGGGAGGGAGGGATGAGCAGTTCTTC
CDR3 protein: CASSLAGLAGGRDEQFF

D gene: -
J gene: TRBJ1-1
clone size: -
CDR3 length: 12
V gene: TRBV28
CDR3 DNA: TGTGCCAGCAGTTTATATCCAGGTGGGGCTTTCTTT
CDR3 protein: CASSLYPGGAFF

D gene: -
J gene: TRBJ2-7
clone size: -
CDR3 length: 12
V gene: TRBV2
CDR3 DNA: TGTGCCAGCAGTCCCCGCTCCTACGAGCAGTACTTC
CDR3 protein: CASSPRSYEQYF

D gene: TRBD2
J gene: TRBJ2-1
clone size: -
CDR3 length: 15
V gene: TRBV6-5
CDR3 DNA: TGTGCCAGCAGTCATCTAGCGGGAGCGGGGAATGAGCAGTTCTTC
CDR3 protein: CASSHLAGAGNEQFF

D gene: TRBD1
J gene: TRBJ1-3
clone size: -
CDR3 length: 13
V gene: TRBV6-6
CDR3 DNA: TGTGCCAGCTCAGGACAGGCTCAAAACACCATATATTTT
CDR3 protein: CASSGQAQNTIYF

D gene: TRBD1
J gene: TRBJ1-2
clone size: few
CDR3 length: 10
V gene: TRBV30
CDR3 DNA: TGTGCCTGGCGACAGGGTGGCTACACCTTC
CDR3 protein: CAWRQGGYTF

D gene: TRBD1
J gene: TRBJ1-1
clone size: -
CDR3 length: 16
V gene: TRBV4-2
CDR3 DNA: TGTGCCAGCAGCCGGGGACAGGGGACCTTGAGAACTGAAGCTTTCTTT
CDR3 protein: CASSRGQGTLRTEAFF

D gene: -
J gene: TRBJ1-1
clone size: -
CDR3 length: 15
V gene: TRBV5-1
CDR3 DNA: TGCGCCAGCAGCCCTGGGGCAGGGGTGGGCACTGAAGCTTTCTTT
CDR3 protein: CASSPGAGVGTEAFF

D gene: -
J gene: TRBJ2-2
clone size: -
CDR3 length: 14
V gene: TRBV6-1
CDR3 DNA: TGTGCCAGCAGAAGGGAGAGGGTCACCGGGGAGCTGTTTTTT
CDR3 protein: CASRRERVTGELFF

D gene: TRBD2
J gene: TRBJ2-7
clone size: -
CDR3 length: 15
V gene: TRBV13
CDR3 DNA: TGTGCCAGCAGCCACCAGAGGACTAGAATGTACGAGCAGTACTTC
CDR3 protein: CASSHQRTRMYEQYF

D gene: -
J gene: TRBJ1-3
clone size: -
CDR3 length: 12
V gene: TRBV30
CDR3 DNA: TGTGCCTGGAGTGTACGGGGAAACACCATATATTTT
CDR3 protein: CAWSVRGNTIYF

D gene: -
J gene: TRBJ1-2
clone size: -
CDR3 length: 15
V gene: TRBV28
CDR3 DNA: TGTGCCAGCAGTTATACGGGACTGATAAGCTATGGCTACACCTTC
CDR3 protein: CASSYTGLISYGYTF

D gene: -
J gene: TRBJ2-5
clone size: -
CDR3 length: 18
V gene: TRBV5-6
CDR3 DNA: TGTGCCAGCAGCTTGTTCGTTTCGGCGGTGACTTCTAAAGAGACCCAGTACTTC
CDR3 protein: CASSLFVSAVTSKETQYF

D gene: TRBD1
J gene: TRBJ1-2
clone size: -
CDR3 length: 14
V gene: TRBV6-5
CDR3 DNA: TGTGCCAGCAGTCCATACAGGGGCACCTATGGCTACACCTTC
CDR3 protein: CASSPYRGTYGYTF

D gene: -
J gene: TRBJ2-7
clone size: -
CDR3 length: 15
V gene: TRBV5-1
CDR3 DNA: TGCGCCAGCAGCTTGGACGGGACTCATTACTACGAGCAGTACTTC
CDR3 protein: CASSLDGTHYYEQYF

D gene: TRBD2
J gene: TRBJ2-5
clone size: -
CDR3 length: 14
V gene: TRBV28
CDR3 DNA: TGTGCCAGCAGTTTAGCGGGAGGGCGAGAGACCCAGTACTTC
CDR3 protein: CASSLAGGRETQYF

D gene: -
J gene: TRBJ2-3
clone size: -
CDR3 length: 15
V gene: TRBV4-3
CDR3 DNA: TGCGCCAGCAGCCAACGGGAGGACAGGGCAGATACGCAGTATTTT
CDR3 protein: CASSQREDRADTQYF

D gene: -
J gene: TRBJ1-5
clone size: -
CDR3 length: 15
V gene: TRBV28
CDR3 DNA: TGTGCCAGCAGTTTGCCCGGACAGAGCAATCAGCCCCAGCATTTT
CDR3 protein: CASSLPGQSNQPQHF

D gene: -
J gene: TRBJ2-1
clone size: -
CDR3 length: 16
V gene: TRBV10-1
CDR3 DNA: TGCGCCAGCAGTGAGATCGGGATCCGCTCCTACAATGAGCAGTTCTTC
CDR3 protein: CASSEIGIRSYNEQFF

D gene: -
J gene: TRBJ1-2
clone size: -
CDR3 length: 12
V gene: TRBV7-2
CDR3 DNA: TGTGCCAGCAGCTCACAGGGTTTCCACTACACCTTC
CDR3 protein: CASSSQGFHYTF

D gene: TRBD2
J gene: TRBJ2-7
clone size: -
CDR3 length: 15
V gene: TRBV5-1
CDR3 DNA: TGCGCCAGCAGCTTGGGACTAGCGGGGTCCTACGAGCAGTACTTC
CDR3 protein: CASSLGLAGSYEQYF

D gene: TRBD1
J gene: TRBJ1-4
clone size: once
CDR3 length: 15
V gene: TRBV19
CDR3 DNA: TGTGCCAGTAGTCAAGACAGGGCTCCTAATGAAAAACTGTTTTTT
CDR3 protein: CASSQDRAPNEKLFF

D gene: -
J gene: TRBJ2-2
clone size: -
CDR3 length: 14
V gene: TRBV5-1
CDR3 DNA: TGCGCCAGCAGCTCGAGGGCCAACACCGGGGAGCTGTTTTTT
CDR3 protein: CASSSRANTGELFF

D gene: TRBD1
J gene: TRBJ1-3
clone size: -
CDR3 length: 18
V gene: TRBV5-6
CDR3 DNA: TGTGCCAGCAGTCGGGGGAGGACAGGGGACCTCTCTGGAAACACCATATATTTT
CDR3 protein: CASSRGRTGDLSGNTIYF

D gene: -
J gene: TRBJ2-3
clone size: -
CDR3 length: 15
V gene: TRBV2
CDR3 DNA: TGTGCCAGCAGTGCAGGGATCCCGTTGGCAGATACGCAGTATTTT
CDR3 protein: CASSAGIPLADTQYF

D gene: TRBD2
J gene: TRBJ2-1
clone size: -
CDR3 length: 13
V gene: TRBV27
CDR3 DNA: TGTGCCAGCATTTTAGCGGGTAGTAATGAGCAGTTCTTC
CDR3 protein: CASILAGSNEQFF

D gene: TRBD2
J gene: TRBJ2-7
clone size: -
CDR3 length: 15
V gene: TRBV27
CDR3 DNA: TGTGCCAGCAGTTACCGACTAGCGGGACTGGACGAGCAGTACTTC
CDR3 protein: CASSYRLAGLDEQYF

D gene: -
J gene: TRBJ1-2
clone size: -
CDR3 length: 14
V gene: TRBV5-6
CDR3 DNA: TGTGCCAGCAGCTTGGCCCGGGGAGGGCTAGGCTACACCTTC
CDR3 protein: CASSLARGGLGYTF

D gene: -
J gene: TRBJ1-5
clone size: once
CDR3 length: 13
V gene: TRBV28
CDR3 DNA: TGTGCCAGCAGTATAGACAGTTATCAGCCCCAGCATTTT
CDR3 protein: CASSIDSYQPQHF

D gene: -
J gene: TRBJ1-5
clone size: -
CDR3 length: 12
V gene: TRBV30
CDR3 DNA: TGTGCCTGGGAAGGACAGTCCCCGCCCCAGCATTTT
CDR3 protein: CAWEGQSPPQHF

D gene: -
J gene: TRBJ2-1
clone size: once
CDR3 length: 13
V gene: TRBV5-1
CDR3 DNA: TGCGCCAGCAGCGAGATCTCCTACAATGAGCAGTTCTTC
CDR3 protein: CASSEISYNEQFF

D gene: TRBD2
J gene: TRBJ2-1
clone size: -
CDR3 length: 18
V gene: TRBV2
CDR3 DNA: TGTGCCAGCAGTCTCCAATTAGCGGGAGGACCCTCCTACAATGAGCAGTTCTTC
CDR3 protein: CASSLQLAGGPSYNEQFF

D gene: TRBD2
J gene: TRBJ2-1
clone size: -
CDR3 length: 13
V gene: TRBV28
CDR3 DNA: TGTGCCAGCAGGAGCGGGGTAGAGGGCGAGCAGTTCTTC
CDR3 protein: CASRSGVEGEQFF

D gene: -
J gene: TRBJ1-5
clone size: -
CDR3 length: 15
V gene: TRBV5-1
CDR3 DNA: TGCGCCAGCAGCTTGGCTGGCCGGGGTAATCAGCCCCAGCATTTT
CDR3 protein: CASSLAGRGNQPQHF

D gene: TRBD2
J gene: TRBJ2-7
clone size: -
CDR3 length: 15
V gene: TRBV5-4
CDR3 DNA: TGTGCCAGCAGCTTGGCGGCTAGCGGTGCCTACGAGCAGTACTTC
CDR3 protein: CASSLAASGAYEQYF

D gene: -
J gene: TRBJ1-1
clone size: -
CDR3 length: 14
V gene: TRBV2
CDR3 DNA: TGTGCCAGCAGTTATGACTCCTCGAACACTGAAGCTTTCTTT
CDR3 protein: CASSYDSSNTEAFF

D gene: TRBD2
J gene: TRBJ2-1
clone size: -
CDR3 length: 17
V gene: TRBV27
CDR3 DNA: TGTGCCAGCAGTTTAAGGTTTTCCGAGAGCGGGATCAATGAGCAGTTCTTC
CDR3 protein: CASSLRFSESGINEQFF

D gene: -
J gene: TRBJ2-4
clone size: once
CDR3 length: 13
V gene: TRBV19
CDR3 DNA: TGTGCCAGTAGTGCAGGGCAGAAAAACATTCAGTACTTC
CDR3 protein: CASSAGQKNIQYF